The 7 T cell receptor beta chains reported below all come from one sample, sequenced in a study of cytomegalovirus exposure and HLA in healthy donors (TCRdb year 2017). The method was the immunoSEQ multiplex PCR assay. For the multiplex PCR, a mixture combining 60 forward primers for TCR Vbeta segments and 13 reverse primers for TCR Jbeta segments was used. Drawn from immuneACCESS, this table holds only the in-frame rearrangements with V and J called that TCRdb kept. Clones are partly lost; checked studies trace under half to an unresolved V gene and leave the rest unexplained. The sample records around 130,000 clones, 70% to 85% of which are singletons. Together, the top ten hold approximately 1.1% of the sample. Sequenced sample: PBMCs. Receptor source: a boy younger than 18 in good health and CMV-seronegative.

The CDR3 nucleotides read TGTGCCAGCAGTGTTTCACTAGCGGGAGGGCACGAGCAGTACTTC. Its translation is CASSVSLAGGHEQYF. The chain is built from TRBV2 and TRBJ2-7; 13 positions match TRBD2. Germline loops: CDR1 SNHLY, CDR2 FYNNEI. V was clipped by 4 bases and J by 5 bases; unmatched bases: 5. This CDR3 comprises 15 residues.

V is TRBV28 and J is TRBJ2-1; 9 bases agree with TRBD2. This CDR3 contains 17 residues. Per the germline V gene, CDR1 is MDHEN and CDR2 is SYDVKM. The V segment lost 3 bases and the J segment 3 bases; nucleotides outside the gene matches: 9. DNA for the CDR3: TGTGCCAGCAGTTTTTGGGGTCCGACTAGCGGCTACAATGAGCAGTTCTTC. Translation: CASSFWGPTSGYNEQFF.

CDR3 sequence reads: CASSRPGARTEAFF. For the CDR3, the DNA is TGTGCCAGCTCACGACCGGGAGCACGAACTGAAGCTTTCTTT. The chain combines TRBV18 with TRBJ1-1; D unresolved. This CDR3 is 14 amino acids long. Trimming cost V 4 bases and J 5 bases, with 14 bases left between them. The germline V gene encodes CDR1 KGHSH and CDR2 LQKENI.

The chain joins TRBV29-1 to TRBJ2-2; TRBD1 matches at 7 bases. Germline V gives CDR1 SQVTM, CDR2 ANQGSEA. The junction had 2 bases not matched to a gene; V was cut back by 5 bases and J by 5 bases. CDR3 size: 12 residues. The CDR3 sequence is CSVWDSTGELFF. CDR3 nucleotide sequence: TGCAGCGTTTGGGACAGTACCGGGGAGCTGTTTTTT.

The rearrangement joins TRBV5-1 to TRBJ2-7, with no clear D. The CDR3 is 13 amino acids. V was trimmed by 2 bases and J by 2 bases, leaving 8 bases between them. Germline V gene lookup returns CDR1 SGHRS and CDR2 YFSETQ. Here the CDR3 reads CASSFSQAYEQYF. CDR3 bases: TGCGCCAGCAGCTTTAGTCAGGCCTACGAGCAGTACTTC.

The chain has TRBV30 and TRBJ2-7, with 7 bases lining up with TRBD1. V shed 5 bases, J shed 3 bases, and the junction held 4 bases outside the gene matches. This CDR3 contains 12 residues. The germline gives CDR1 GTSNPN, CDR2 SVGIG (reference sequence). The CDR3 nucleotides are TGTGCCTGGGGACAGGAGGTCTACGAGCAGTACTTC. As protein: CAWGQEVYEQYF.

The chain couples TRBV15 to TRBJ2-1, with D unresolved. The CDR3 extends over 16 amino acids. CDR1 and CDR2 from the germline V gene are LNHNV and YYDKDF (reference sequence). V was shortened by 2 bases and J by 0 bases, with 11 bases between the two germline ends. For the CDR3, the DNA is TGTGCCACCAGCAGATATGGTTTCGGCTCCTACAATGAGCAGTTCTTC. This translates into CATSRYGFGSYNEQFF. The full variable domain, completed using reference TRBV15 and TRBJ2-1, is DAMVIQNPRYQVTQFGKPVTLSCSQTLNHNVMYWYQQKSSQAPKLLFHYYDKDFNNEADTPDNFQSRRPNTSFCFLDIRSPGLGDTAMYLCATSRYGFGSYNEQFFGPGTRLTVL.